The sequence of this T cell receptor (beta chain) was determined in a study of response to subunit inactivated influenza vaccine. Study-wide findings and caveats: Authors suggested that a seasonal influenza vaccination recruits few new T cells each time.

TCRdb ran MiXCR on the RT-PCR reads and lists one entry per CDR3 protein. The sample consists of around 650,000 distinct CDR3 sequences, approximately 15% of them appearing once. This clonotype came up a few times. Its antigen is not identified. CDR3 length equals 14 residues. V lost 10 bases, J lost 1 base, and 16 bases lay in between. The genes are TRBV12-3 or TRBV12-4 and TRBJ1-1, with D perhaps TRBD1 (6 bases). Sequencing used PBMCs from blood, obtained 11 to 12 days after vaccination. This receptor was identified in a man aged 50 to 59 who received an inactivated influenza vaccine. The CDR3 spells CATVRTARNTEAFF. The CDR3 DNA is TGTGCCACCGTCCGGACAGCTAGGAACACTGAAGCTTTCTTT.